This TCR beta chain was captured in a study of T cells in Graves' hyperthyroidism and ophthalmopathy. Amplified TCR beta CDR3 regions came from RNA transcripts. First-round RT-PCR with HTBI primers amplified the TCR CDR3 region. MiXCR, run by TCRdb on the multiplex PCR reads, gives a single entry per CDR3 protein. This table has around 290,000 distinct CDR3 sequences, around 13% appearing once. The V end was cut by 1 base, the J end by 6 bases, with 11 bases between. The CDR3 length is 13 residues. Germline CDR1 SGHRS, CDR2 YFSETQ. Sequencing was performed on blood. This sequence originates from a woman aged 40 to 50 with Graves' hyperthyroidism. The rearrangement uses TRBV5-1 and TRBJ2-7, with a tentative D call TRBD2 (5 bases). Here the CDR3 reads CASSLTTSSEQYF. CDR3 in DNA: TGCGCCAGCAGCTTGACTACTAGTTCCGAGCAGTACTTC.